This T cell receptor beta chain came from a study of cytomegalovirus exposure and HLA in healthy donors. V shed 5 bases, J shed 1 base, and the junction held 2 bases outside the gene matches. There are 16 residues in the CDR3. Looked up from germline, CDR1 is SGHTA and CDR2 is FQGNSA. Concerning this clone: Its antigen is as yet unknown.

The PCR contained 60 Vbeta and 13 Jbeta primers. TCRdb's table, derived via immunoSEQ multiplex PCR, lists solely in-frame clones and lacks some. This listing includes roughly 36,000 clones. Study findings and constraints: CMV serostatus was the only immune exposure information that was available. According to an earlier analysis, most TCR beta V segments yielded productive rearrangements about 90% or about 30% of the time.

The TCR comes from a woman aged 25 to 45 in good health and CMV-seropositive. The genes are TRBV7-2 and TRBJ2-2; 12 bases are shared with TRBD2. What was sequenced was PBMCs. The DNA of the CDR3 is TGTGCCAGCAGCAAGGGACTAGCGGGGAACACCGGGGAGCTGTTTTTT. This codes for CASSKGLAGNTGELFF.